This T cell receptor (beta chain) was observed in a study of OX40 agonist ivuxolimab in advanced cancers. Only in-frame clones appear in the TCRdb table, and some are missing; sequencing was by immunoSEQ multiplex PCR. The sample has around 70,000 clones, 75% to 90% seen once. This CDR3 has 13 amino acids. Between the trimmed V and J ends, which lost 5 bases and 2 bases, there was a span of 9 bases. Germline lookup yields CDR1 MNHEY and CDR2 SVGAGI. The chain has TRBV6-5 and TRBJ2-5; D is possibly TRBD1 (6 bases). This specimen was CD4+ or CD8+ T cells sorted from blood, taken in a trial of the OX40 agonist ivuxolimab. The sequence was collected from an adult with an advanced solid tumor such as melanoma, head and neck, liver or kidney cancer. In nucleotides, the CDR3 is TGTGCCAGCAGTAGAGACAGGCAAGAGACCCAGTACTTC. Translated, it gives CASSRDRQETQYF.